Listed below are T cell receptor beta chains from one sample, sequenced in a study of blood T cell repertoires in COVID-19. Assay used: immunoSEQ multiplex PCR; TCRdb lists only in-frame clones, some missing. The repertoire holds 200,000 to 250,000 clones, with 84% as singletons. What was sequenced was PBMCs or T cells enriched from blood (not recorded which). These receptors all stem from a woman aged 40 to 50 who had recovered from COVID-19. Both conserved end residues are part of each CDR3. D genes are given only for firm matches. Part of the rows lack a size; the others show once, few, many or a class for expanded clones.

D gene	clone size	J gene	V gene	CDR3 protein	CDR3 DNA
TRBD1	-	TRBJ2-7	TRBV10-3	CAISERTGTYEQYF	TGTGCCATCAGTGAACGGACAGGGACCTACGAGCAGTACTTC
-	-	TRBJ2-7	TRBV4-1	CASSPMEGALYEQYF	TGCGCCAGCAGCCCGATGGAAGGGGCACTCTACGAGCAGTACTTC
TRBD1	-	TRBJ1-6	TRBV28	CASSLGTGGSPLHF	TGTGCCAGCAGTTTAGGGACAGGGGGGTCACCCCTCCACTTT
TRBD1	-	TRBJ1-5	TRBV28	CASSDGTGRSQPQHF	TGTGCCAGCAGTGATGGGACAGGGAGAAGTCAGCCCCAGCATTTT
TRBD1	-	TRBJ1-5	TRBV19	CASSHRDRDQPQHF	TGTGCCAGTAGTCACCGGGACAGGGACCAGCCCCAGCATTTT
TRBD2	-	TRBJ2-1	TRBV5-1	CASSLSASGSPGEQFF	TGCGCCAGCAGCTTGTCGGCTAGCGGGAGTCCGGGTGAGCAGTTCTTC
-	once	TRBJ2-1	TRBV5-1	CASSELVAADEQFF	TGCGCCAGCAGCGAACTGGTAGCGGCGGATGAGCAGTTCTTC
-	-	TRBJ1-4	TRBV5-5	CASSLGAWESEKLFF	TGTGCCAGCAGCTTGGGTGCTTGGGAGTCTGAAAAACTGTTTTTT
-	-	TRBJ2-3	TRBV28	CASGGEILSSTDTQYF	TGTGCCAGCGGAGGGGAGATCTTGTCTAGCACAGATACGCAGTATTTT
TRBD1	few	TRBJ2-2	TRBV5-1	CASSRWPGGDTGELFF	TGCGCCAGCAGCCGCTGGCCAGGGGGTGACACCGGGGAGCTGTTTTTT
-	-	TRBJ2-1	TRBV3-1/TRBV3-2	CASSPWTNNEQFF	TGTGCCAGCAGCCCCTGGACAAACAATGAGCAGTTCTTC
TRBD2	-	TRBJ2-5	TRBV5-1	CASSLGLAAETQYF	TGCGCCAGCAGCTTGGGGCTAGCGGCAGAGACCCAGTACTTC
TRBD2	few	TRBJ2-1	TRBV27	CASRREKGNEQFF	TGTGCCAGCAGGCGGGAGAAAGGCAATGAGCAGTTCTTC
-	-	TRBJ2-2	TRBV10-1	CASSERDTGELFF	TGCGCCAGCAGTGAGCGGGACACCGGGGAGCTGTTTTTT
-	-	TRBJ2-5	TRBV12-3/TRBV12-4	CASSLWQGETQYF	TGTGCCAGCAGTTTGTGGCAGGGGGAGACCCAGTACTTC
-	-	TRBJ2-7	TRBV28	CASSLRPGVNEQYF	TGTGCCAGCAGTTTAAGGCCAGGCGTAAACGAGCAGTACTTC
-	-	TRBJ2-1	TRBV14	CASSQVVAGGEQFF	TGTGCCAGCAGCCAAGTCGTGGCCGGCGGGGAGCAGTTCTTC
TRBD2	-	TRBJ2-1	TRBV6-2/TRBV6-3	CASSYHSRETGEQFF	TGTGCCAGCAGTTACCATTCGCGGGAGACTGGTGAGCAGTTCTTC
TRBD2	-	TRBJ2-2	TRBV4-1	CASSQVGSGRTGELFF	TGCGCCAGCAGCCAAGTGGGTAGCGGGAGAACCGGGGAGCTGTTTTTT
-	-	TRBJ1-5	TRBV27	CASSWLPNQPQHF	TGTGCCAGCAGTTGGCTGCCCAATCAGCCCCAGCATTTT
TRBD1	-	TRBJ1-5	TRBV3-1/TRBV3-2	CASSQGQYDQPQHF	TGTGCCAGCAGCCAGGGACAGTACGATCAGCCCCAGCATTTT
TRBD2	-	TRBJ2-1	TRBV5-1	CASSRRPGTSGGDNEQFF	TGCGCCAGCAGTCGTAGGCCCGGGACTAGCGGGGGGGACAATGAGCAGTTCTTC
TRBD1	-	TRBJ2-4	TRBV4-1	CASSQSWTGPERDIQYF	TGCGCCAGCAGCCAGTCGTGGACAGGGCCGGAGAGGGACATTCAGTACTTC
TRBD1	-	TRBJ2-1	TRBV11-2	CASRQGLWNEQFF	TGTGCCAGCAGACAGGGGTTGTGGAATGAGCAGTTCTTC
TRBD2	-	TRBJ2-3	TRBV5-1	CASRLIAGASEDTQYF	TGCGCCAGCCGCCTTATAGCGGGAGCTTCTGAAGATACGCAGTATTTT
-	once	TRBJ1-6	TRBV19	CASSNPRDGWRALHF	TGTGCCAGTAGTAATCCCCGGGACGGCTGGAGGGCCCTCCACTTT